This T cell receptor (beta chain) comes out of a study of beta chain features in type 1 diabetes. About the research overall: Healthy donors and patients showed comparable age, gender and cell yields. General study points: Shorter templates may be favored by PCR, equally so in patients and controls. Sampled from patients, naive, central memory and Treg TCRB repertoires appeared more similar than those sampled from healthy donors.

Expressed TCRB transcripts were sequenced, since all the RNA that had been isolated was reverse transcribed. Some clones are missing from TCRdb's copy, which holds only in-frame ones; the method was immunoSEQ multiplex PCR. The table lists about 410,000 clones, about 14% of them singletons. Trimming stripped 5 bases from V and 6 bases from J, with 21 bases between. The germline V gene has CDR1 SQVTM and CDR2 ANQGSEA. The CDR3 spans 15 residues. Isolation of CD4+ naive, central memory, regulatory and stem cell-like memory cells was achieved by sorting via CD45RO/CCR7/CD25/CD127/CD95/CD27. This clone appeared a few times. Its antigen is unidentified.

Sequencing input: naive CD4+ T cells from blood. This clonotype originated in a young man in good health. The chain has TRBV29-1 and TRBJ2-3; D may correspond to TRBD1 or TRBD2 (5 bases each). DNA of the CDR3: TGCAGCGTTCGCTGGGACCCTTCCCGGGGTGATACGCAGTATTTT. This encodes CSVRWDPSRGDTQYF.